This T cell receptor beta chain was profiled in a study of cytomegalovirus exposure and HLA in healthy donors. Study findings and constraints: Relative to equally common others, HLA-associated TCR beta chains showed greater clonal expansion in a later analysis. High sensitivity and specificity were reportedly achieved when the classifier diagnosed cytomegalovirus status. Previously analyzed data showed that most TCR beta V segments were productive at a frequency of about 87% or about 30%.

V shed 4 bases and J shed 6 bases, with 17 bases lying between them. There are 14 residues in the CDR3. Germline V CDR1 and CDR2: SGHNT, YYREEE (reference sequence). In regard to this clone: Its antigen is undetermined.

In nominal health when sampled, donors likely had unrecorded immune exposures nonetheless. PCR primers comprised 60 Vbeta and 13 Jbeta primers. The repertoire was sequenced with immunoSEQ multiplex PCR; TCRdb's copy has only in-frame clones and lacks some. The sample includes over 100,000 clones, 77% of them seen just once. The TCR originated in a male donor in good health and CMV-seropositive. The sample comprised PBMCs. The J gene is TRBJ2-7, the V gene TRBV5-4, with unresolved D. The DNA of the CDR3 is TGTGCCAGCAGCCCGACGCGCGGAGCGAGCGAGCAGTACTTC. Translating it yields CASSPTRGASEQYF. Supplemented by reference TRBV5-4 and TRBJ2-7, the full variable domain reads ETGVTQSPTHLIKTRGQQVTLRCSSQSGHNTVSWYQQALGQGPQFIFQYYREEENGRGNFPPRFSGLQFPNYSSELNVNALELDDSALYLCASSPTRGASEQYFGPGTRLTVT.